The rows below give T cell receptor beta chains drawn from one sample of a study of blood T cell repertoires in COVID-19. TCRdb's table, derived via immunoSEQ multiplex PCR, lists solely in-frame clones and lacks some. Of approximately 120,000 clones listed, over 60% are singletons. The sequencing sample was made of peripheral blood. The receptors were sampled from a middle-aged man with active or convalescent COVID-19. CDR3s leave out the opening cysteine and the closing phenylalanine or tryptophan. Expanded clones get a size class; other rows say once, few or many, or leave the size out.

TRBV30	NA	AWSPDLGGNTIY
TRBV7-9	NA	ASLPDTQY
TRBV18	NA	ASSPMLALAGSYEQY
TRBV18	few	ASSPTGNFNQPQH
TRBV19	NA	ASTDSGISNQPQH
TRBV6-5	NA	ASRSAGGRKDTQY
TRBV6-2/TRBV6-3	NA	ASSPDRAGSPLH
TRBV30	NA	AWSRSSNTGELF
TRBV5-6	NA	ASSQSRLNQPQH
TRBV29-1	NA	SVGASSGANVLT
TRBV28	once	ASSLDRQPSGNTIY
TRBV5-1	few	ASSANTNGYT
TRBV7-9	NA	ASSSPHGGPDTQY
TRBV5-4	NA	ASSWGQGSAGELF
TRBV6-1	NA	ASSEIWTGIYSGNTIY
TRBV29-1	NA	SVATGLARETQY
TRBV4-1	NA	ASSQPGHPQPPSYEQY
TRBV4-1	NA	ASSQEHLGGSYEQY
TRBV25-1	NA	ASSDPTRYGYT
TRBV24-1	NA	ATSDLTGPGELF
TRBV3-1/TRBV3-2	NA	ASRPGTPFTEAF
TRBV18	NA	ASSPAGQGSGELF
TRBV5-1	NA	ASSLAADMNTEAF